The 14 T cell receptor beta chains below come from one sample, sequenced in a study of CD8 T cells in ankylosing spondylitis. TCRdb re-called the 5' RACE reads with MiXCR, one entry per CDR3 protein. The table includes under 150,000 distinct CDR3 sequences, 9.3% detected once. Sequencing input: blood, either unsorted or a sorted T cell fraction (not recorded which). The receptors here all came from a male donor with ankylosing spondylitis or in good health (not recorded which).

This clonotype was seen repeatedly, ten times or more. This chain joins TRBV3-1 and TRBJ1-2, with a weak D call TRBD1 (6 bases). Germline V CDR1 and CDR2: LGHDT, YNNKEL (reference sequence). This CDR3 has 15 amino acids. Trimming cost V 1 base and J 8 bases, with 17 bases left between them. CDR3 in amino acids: CASSQAPDRPLGYTF. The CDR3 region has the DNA TGTGCCAGCAGCCAAGCCCCCGACAGGCCTTTGGGCTACACCTTC.

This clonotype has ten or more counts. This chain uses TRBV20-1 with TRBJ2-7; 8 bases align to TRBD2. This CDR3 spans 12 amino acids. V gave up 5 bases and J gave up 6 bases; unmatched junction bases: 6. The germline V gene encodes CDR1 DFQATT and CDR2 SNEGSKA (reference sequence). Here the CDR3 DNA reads TGCAGTGCTGGACTAGCCGCGGCCGAGCAGTACTTC. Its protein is CSAGLAAAEQYF.

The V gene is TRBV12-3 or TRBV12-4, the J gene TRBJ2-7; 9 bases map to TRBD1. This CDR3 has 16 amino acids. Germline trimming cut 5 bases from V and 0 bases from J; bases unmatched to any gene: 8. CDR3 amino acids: CASSPTTGGSSYEQYF. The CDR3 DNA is TGTGCCAGCAGTCCAACGACAGGGGGGAGCTCCTACGAGCAGTACTTC.

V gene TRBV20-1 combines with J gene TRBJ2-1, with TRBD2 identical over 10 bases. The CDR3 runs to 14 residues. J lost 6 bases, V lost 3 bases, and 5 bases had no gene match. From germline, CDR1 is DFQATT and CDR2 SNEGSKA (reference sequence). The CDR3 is CSARRLAGVNEQFF. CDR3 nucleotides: TGCAGTGCTAGGCGTCTAGCGGGAGTCAATGAGCAGTTCTTC.

CDR3 sequence: CASSDRGLAGVNEQFF. The CDR3 DNA is TGTGCCAGCAGTGATAGGGGACTAGCGGGAGTAAATGAGCAGTTCTTC. The V gene is TRBV2, the J gene TRBJ2-1; 14 bases are shared with TRBD2. Trimming at V came to 3 bases and at J to 7 bases, leaving 5 bases not matched to a gene. The germline V gene has CDR1 SNHLY and CDR2 FYNNEI. The CDR3 runs to 16 residues.

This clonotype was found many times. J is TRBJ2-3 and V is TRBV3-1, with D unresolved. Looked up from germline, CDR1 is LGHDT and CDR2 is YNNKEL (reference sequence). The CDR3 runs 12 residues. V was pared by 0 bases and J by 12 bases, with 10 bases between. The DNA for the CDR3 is TGTGCCAGCAGCCAAGAGGCCACTAATCAGTATTTT. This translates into CASSQEATNQYF.

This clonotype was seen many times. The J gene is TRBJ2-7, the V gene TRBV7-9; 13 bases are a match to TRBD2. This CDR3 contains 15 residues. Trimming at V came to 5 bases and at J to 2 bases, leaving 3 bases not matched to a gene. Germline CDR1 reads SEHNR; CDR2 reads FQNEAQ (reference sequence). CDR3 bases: TGTGCCAGCAGCCCGGGACTAGCGGGAACCTACGAGCAGTACTTC. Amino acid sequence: CASSPGLAGTYEQYF.

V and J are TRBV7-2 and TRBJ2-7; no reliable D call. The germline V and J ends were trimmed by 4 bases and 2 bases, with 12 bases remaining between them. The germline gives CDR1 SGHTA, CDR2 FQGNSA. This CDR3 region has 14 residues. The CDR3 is CASSSGRTTYEQYF. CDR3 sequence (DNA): TGTGCCAGCAGCTCAGGACGCACAACCTACGAGCAGTACTTC.

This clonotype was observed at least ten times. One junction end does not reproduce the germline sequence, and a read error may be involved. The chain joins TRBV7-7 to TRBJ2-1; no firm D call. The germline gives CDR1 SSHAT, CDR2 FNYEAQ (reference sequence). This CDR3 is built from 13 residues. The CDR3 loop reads CASSSDWDNEQFF. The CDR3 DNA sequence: TGTGCTAGCAGCTCCGACTGGGACAATGAGCAGTTCTTC.

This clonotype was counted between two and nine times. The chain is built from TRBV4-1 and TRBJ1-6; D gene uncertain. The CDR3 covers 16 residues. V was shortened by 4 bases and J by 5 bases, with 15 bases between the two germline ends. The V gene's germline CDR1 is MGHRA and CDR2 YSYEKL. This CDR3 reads CASSPFGVLNNSPLHF. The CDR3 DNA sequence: TGCGCCAGCAGCCCCTTCGGAGTGTTGAATAATTCACCCCTCCACTTT.

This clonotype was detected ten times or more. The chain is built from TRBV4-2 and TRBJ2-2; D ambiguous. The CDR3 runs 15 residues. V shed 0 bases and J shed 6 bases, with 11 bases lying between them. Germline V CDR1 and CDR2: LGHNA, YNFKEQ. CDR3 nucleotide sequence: TGTGCCAGCAGCCAAGAGAGGAGCTCCCCCGGGGAGCTGTTTTTT. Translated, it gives CASSQERSSPGELFF.

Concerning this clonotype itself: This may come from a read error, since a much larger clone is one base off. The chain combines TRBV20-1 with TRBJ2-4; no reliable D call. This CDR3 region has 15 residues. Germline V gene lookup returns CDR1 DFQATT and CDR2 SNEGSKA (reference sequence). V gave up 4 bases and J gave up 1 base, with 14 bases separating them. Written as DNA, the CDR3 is TGCAGTGCTACAGACGGGCTGCTGGCCAAAAACATTCAGTACTTC. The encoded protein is CSATDGLLAKNIQYF.

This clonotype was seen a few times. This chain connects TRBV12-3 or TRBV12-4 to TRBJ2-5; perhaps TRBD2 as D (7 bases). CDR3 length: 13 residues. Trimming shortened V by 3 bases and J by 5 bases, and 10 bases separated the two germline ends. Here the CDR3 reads CASSFGGPETQYF. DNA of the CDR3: TGTGCCAGCAGTTTCGGGGGGCCGGAGACCCAGTACTTC.

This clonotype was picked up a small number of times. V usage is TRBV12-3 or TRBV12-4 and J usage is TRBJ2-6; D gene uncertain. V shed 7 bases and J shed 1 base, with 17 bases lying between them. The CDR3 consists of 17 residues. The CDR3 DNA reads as TGTGCCAGCACCCCAACTTGGAGATCGTCTGGGGCCAACGTCCTGACTTTC. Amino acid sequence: CASTPTWRSSGANVLTF.